This entry lists 9 T cell receptor beta chains sequenced from one sample in a study of cytotoxic CD8 clonotypes in ibrutinib-treated CLL. Repertoires were generated with immunoSEQ multiplex PCR, while TCRdb's copy carries only in-frame clones and drops some. The sample lists around 300,000 clones; almost 80% were seen once. The starting material was PBMCs, obtained before ibrutinib treatment. These TCRs come from a human donor with chronic lymphocytic leukemia.

This clone was recorded once. The gene calls are TRBV6-4 and TRBJ2-2, with no clear D. V shed 0 bases and J shed 5 bases, with 7 bases lying between them. Looked up from germline, CDR1 is MRHNA and CDR2 is SNTAGT. The CDR3 is 14 residues long. For the CDR3, the DNA is TGTGCCAGCAGTGACTCACCCGGGACCGGGGAGCTGTTTTTT. Encoded protein: CASSDSPGTGELFF.

J is TRBJ2-5 and V is TRBV5-6; tentative D call: TRBD2 (6 bases). Germline V gives CDR1 SGHDT, CDR2 YYEEEE. The CDR3 contains 13 residues. Trimming shortened V by 0 bases and J by 7 bases, and 10 bases separated the two germline ends. Here the CDR3 DNA reads TGTGCCAGCAGCTTGGACCCGGGACTGACCCAGTACTTC. Amino acid sequence: CASSLDPGLTQYF.

The chain couples TRBV18 to TRBJ2-7, with TRBD1 matching over 7 bases. The V gene end was trimmed by 5 bases and the J gene end by 6 bases; junction bases not matched to a gene: 13. Germline values: CDR1 KGHSH, CDR2 LQKENI. This CDR3 has 15 amino acids. The CDR3 coding sequence is TGTGCCAGCTCAGTAAGACAGGGATCCCCAACCGAGCAGTACTTC. As protein: CASSVRQGSPTEQYF.

This clone was picked up one time. The rearrangement links TRBV28 to TRBJ2-7; perhaps TRBD2 as D (5 bases). The CDR3 length is 16 residues. CDR1 and CDR2 (germline): MDHEN, SYDVKM. Trimming took off 1 base at V and 7 bases at J, with 20 bases between the two ends. The CDR3 DNA sequence: TGTGCCAGCAGTTTATTAGCAGCAGGTCTCCCGGGGGAGCAGTACTTC. It codes for CASSLLAAGLPGEQYF.

The CDR3 bases are TGCGCCAGCAGCTTTAGAGGCCACGAGCAGTACTTC. Translation gives CASSFRGHEQYF. The V and J genes are TRBV5-1 and TRBJ2-7; unclear D gene. The CDR3 loop spans 12 amino acids. With 2 bases removed from V and 5 bases from J, the gap between germline ends came to 8 bases. Germline CDR1 and CDR2: SGHRS and YFSETQ.

The chain uses TRBV11-2 and TRBJ2-5; the D is unclear. CDR1 is SGHAT, CDR2 FQNNGV, per germline. V was clipped by 1 base and J by 5 bases, with 5 bases between them. CDR3 size: 12 residues. The CDR3 DNA sequence: TGTGCCAGCAGCTTAGTCTCGGAGACCCAGTACTTC. This gives the protein CASSLVSETQYF.

The sample holds a few counts of this clone. The V gene is TRBV2, the J gene TRBJ1-5; D might be TRBD1 (6 bases). The ends were cut back, 6 bases at V and 6 bases at J, with 18 bases in the middle. The CDR3 spans 15 residues. The germline V gene has CDR1 SNHLY and CDR2 FYNNEI. Here the CDR3 reads CASRTEQGLGQPQHF. CDR3 DNA: TGTGCCAGCAGAACCGAACAGGGTTTGGGTCAGCCCCAGCATTTT.

The V call is TRBV7-2, the J call TRBJ2-2; D is uncertain. Per the germline V gene, CDR1 is SGHTA and CDR2 is FQGNSA. The CDR3 is 13 amino acids. The germline V and J ends were trimmed by 0 bases and 8 bases, with 7 bases remaining between them. CDR3 residues: CASSLAWQGELFF. Written as DNA, the CDR3 is TGTGCCAGCAGCTTAGCGTGGCAGGGGGAGCTGTTTTTT.

The V gene is TRBV6-5, the J gene TRBJ1-3; D is uncertain. Germline CDR1 reads MNHEY; CDR2 reads SVGAGI. The CDR3 is 15 residues long. V lost 6 bases, J lost 0 bases, and 12 bases lay in between. The CDR3 sequence: CASSTHLNSGNTIYF. CDR3 DNA: TGTGCCAGCAGCACGCACCTAAACTCTGGAAACACCATATATTTT.